Following are 10 T cell receptor beta chains from one sample sequenced in a study of CD8+ T cells in alopecia areata (dated by TCRdb to the late 2010s). The sample's time point label, in plain terms: roughly 27 days on oral tofacitinib. Per the publication, the treatment or condition label means: oral pan-JAK inhibitor, 5-10 mg twice daily. Libraries were made using the immunoSEQ multiplex PCR assay. To provide template for TCR sequencing, every sample had RNA extracted and reverse transcribed into cDNA. Sourced from immuneACCESS, this table was stored by TCRdb with only in-frame sequences that have V and J called. A share of the clones is absent; for the studies checked, an unresolved V gene accounts for under half, and the remainder has no known explanation. The sample has about 140,000 clones on record, 70% to 90% of them singletons. The ten largest clones represent roughly 13% of the sample.

The input for sequencing was CD8+ T cells sorted from blood, taken at week 4, from a patient treated with tofacitinib. These TCRs come from a human donor with alopecia areata.

This clone was seen only once. The J gene is TRBJ2-2, the V gene TRBV19; TRBD2 might be the D (6 bases). Looked up from germline, CDR1 is LNHDA and CDR2 is SQIVND (reference sequence). The CDR3 has 15 residues. V shed 8 bases and J shed 2 bases, with 15 bases lying between them. As DNA, the CDR3 is TGTGCCAGTTCCCTGGGGGACTTCAACACCGGGGAGCTGTTTTTT. Its protein is CASSLGDFNTGELFF.

V gene TRBV5-4 combines with J gene TRBJ2-3, with D possibly TRBD1 on 6 matching bases. Per germline, CDR1 SGHNT and CDR2 YYREEE (reference sequence). The V end lost 3 bases, the J end lost 4 bases, and 18 bases lay between the germline ends. This CDR3 has 16 amino acids. The CDR3 sequence: CASSSAVGAPADTQYF. The CDR3 coding sequence is TGTGCCAGCAGCTCGGCCGTGGGGGCGCCGGCAGATACGCAGTATTTT.

V usage is TRBV30 and J usage is TRBJ2-3, with D possibly being TRBD2 (5 bases). CDR1 and CDR2 (germline): GTSNPN, SVGIG (reference sequence). V dropped 4 bases and J dropped 14 bases, with 16 bases sitting between them. This CDR3 has 11 residues. The CDR3 loop reads CAWKFGERLYF. Written as DNA, the CDR3 is TGTGCCTGGAAGTTTGGGGAGCGCCTGTATTTT.

This chain links TRBV6-5 with TRBJ2-7; D remains unclear. The CDR3 contains 13 residues. Trimming left V 5 bases short and J 0 bases short, with 8 bases between. Germline V gene lookup returns CDR1 MNHEY and CDR2 SVGAGI. The CDR3 sequence: CASSAPSSYEQYF. The CDR3 nucleotides are TGTGCCAGCAGTGCGCCCAGCTCCTACGAGCAGTACTTC.

The chain uses TRBV27 and TRBJ2-7, with D possibly TRBD2 on 6 matching bases. V lost 6 bases, J lost 4 bases, and 16 bases lay in between. There are 14 residues in the CDR3. Germline loops: CDR1 MNHEY, CDR2 SMNVEV (reference sequence). The CDR3 region has the DNA TGTGCCAGCAGGGCGGGGCAGGGTACATACGAGCAGTACTTC. This encodes CASRAGQGTYEQYF.

The chain joins TRBV5-1 to TRBJ2-7, with 10 bases aligning to TRBD1. Germline-derived CDR1 and CDR2 are SGHRS and YFSETQ. V was clipped by 0 bases and J by 5 bases; unmatched bases: 8. CDR3 length: 16 residues. In DNA form, the CDR3 reads TGCGCCAGCAGCTTGGAGACTAGGGACAGGGGAGACGAGCAGTACTTC. Protein: CASSLETRDRGDEQYF.

CDR3 in amino acids: CASSRGPDEQYF. DNA for the CDR3: TGTGCCAGCAGCCGCGGTCCTGACGAGCAGTACTTC. The chain carries TRBV7-9 and TRBJ2-7; no clear D. V lost 5 bases to trimming and J lost 5 bases, with 10 bases between them. Germline-derived CDR1 and CDR2 are SEHNR and FQNEAQ (reference sequence). CDR3 length: 12 amino acids.

The gene calls are TRBV27 and TRBJ2-2; a possible D gene is TRBD1 (5 bases). The germline V gene encodes CDR1 MNHEY and CDR2 SMNVEV (reference sequence). V was cut by 7 bases and J by 5 bases, with 8 bases left in between. The CDR3 extends over 12 amino acids. DNA of the CDR3: TGTGCCAGCACGGACAAAACCGGGGAGCTGTTTTTT. It encodes CASTDKTGELFF.

The chain links TRBV5-1 to TRBJ1-4, with TRBD1 matching 10 bases. In germline, CDR1 is SGHRS, CDR2 YFSETQ. V lost 4 bases, J lost 2 bases, and 2 bases stayed unmatched. The CDR3 extends over 15 amino acids. CDR3 loop: CASSETGGTNEKLFF. For the CDR3, the DNA is TGCGCCAGCAGCGAGACAGGGGGCACTAATGAAAAACTGTTTTTT.

The V call is TRBV6-5, the J call TRBJ2-4; D is possibly TRBD1 or TRBD2 (5 bases each). V gave up 4 bases and J gave up 4 bases, with 17 bases separating them. This CDR3 is 16 amino acids long. Germline lookup yields CDR1 MNHEY and CDR2 SVGAGI. CDR3 in amino acids: CASSWGSGTVKNIQYF. The CDR3, as DNA: TGTGCCAGCAGTTGGGGGTCCGGGACGGTTAAAAACATTCAGTACTTC.